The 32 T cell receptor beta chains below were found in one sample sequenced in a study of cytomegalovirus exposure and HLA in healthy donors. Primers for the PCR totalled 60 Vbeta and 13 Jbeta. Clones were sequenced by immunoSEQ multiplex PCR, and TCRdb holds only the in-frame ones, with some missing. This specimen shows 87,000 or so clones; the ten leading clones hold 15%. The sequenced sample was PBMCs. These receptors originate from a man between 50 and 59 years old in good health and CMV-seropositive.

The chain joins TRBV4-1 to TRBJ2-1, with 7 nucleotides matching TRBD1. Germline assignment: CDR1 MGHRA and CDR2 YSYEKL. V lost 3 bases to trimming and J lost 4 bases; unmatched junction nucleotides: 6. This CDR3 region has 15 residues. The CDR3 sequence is CASSHPRGKYNEQFF. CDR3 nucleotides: TGCGCCAGCAGCCACCCCAGGGGGAAATACAATGAGCAGTTCTTC.

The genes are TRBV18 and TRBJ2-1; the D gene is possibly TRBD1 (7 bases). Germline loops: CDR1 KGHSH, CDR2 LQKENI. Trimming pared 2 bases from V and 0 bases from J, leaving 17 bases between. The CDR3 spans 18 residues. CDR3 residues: CASSPYRSGGSSYNEQFF. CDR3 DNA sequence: TGTGCCAGCTCACCATACCGGTCAGGGGGGAGCTCCTACAATGAGCAGTTCTTC.

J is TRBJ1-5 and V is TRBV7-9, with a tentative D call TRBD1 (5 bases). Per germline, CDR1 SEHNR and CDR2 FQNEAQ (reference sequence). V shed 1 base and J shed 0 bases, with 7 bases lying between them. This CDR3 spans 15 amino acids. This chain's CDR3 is CASSLGQGSNQPQHF. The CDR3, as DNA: TGTGCCAGCAGCTTAGGGCAGGGTAGCAATCAGCCCCAGCATTTT.

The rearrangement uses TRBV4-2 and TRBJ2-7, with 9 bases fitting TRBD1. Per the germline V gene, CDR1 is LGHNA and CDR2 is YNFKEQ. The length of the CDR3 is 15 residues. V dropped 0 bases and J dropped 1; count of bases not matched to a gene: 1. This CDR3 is CASSQEGTGSYEQYF. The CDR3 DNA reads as TGTGCCAGCAGCCAAGAAGGGACAGGGTCCTACGAGCAGTACTTC.

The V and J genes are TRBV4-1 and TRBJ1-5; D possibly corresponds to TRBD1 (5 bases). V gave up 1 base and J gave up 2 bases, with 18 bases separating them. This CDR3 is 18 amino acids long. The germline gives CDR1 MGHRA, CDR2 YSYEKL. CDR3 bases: TGCGCCAGCAGCCAAGGCAGGGTAGCAGTGGTTGGCAATCAGCCCCAGCATTTT. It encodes CASSQGRVAVVGNQPQHF.

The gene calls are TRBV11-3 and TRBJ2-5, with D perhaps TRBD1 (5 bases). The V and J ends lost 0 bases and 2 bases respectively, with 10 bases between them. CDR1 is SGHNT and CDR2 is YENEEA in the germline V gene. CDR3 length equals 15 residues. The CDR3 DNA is TGTGCCAGCAGCTTAGAGGGGCAGGAACAAGAGACCCAGTACTTC. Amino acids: CASSLEGQEQETQYF.

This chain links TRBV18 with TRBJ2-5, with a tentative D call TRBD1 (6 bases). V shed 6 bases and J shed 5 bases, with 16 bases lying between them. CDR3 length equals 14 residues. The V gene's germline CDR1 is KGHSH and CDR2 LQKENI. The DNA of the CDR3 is TGTGCCAGCTCCCCATTGCAGGGGCAGGAGACCCAGTACTTC. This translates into CASSPLQGQETQYF.

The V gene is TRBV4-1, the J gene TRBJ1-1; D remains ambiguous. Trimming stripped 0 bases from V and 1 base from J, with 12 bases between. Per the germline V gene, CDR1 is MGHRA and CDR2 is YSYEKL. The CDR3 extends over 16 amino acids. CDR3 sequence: CASSQDLVMRNTEAFF. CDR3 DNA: TGCGCCAGCAGCCAAGACTTAGTAATGAGGAACACTGAAGCTTTCTTT.

The CDR3 is CASSPPGQGAYEQYF. The CDR3 DNA reads as TGTGCCAGCTCACCGCCGGGACAGGGGGCCTACGAGCAGTACTTC. The chain links TRBV18 to TRBJ2-7; 11 bases fit TRBD1. The CDR3 consists of 15 residues. With V trimmed by 3 bases and J by 2 bases, 3 bases remained unmatched. The germline gives CDR1 KGHSH, CDR2 LQKENI.

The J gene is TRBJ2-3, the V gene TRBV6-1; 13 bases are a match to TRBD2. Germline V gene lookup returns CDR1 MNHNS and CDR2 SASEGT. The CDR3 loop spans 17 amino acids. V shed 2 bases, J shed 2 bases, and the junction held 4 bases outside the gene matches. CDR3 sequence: CASSESGLAGITDTQYF. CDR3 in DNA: TGTGCCAGCAGTGAATCGGGACTAGCGGGGATCACAGATACGCAGTATTTT.

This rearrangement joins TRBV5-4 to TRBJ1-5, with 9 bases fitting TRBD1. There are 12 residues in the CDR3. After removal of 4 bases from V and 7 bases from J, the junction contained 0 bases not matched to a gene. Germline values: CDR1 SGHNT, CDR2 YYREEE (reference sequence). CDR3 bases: TGTGCCAGCAGCGACAGGGGGCAGCCCCAGCATTTT. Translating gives CASSDRGQPQHF.

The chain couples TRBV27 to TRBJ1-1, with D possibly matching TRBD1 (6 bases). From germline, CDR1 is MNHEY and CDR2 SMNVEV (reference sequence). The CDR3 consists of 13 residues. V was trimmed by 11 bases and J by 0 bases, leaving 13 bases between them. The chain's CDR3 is CAPLRDMNTEAFF. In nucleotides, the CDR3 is TGTGCCCCTCTCCGGGACATGAACACTGAAGCTTTCTTT.

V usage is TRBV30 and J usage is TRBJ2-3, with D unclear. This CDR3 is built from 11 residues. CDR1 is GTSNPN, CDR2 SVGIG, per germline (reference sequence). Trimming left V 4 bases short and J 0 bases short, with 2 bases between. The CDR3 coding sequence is TGTGCCTGGACGAGCACAGATACGCAGTATTTT. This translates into CAWTSTDTQYF.

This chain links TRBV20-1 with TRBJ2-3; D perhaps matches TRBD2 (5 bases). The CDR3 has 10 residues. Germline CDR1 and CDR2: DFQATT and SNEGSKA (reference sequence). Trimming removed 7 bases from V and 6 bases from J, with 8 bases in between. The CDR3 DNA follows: TGCAGTGGGGAGAGGGATACGCAGTATTTT. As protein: CSGERDTQYF.

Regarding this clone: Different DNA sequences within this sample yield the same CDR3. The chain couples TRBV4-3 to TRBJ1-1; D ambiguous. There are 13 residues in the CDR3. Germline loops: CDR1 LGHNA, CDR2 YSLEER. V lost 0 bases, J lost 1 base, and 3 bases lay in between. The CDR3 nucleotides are TGCGCCAGCAGCCAAGAGAGGAACACTGAAGCTTTCTTT. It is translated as CASSQERNTEAFF.

The CDR3 spells CASSPGQWSYYEQYF. The DNA for the CDR3 is TGTGCCAGCAGCCCGGGACAATGGAGTTACTACGAGCAGTACTTC. The J gene is TRBJ2-7, the V gene TRBV7-2; TRBD1 is a possible D gene (6 bases). The CDR3 has 15 residues. Germline loops: CDR1 SGHTA, CDR2 FQGNSA. The V and J ends lost 5 bases and 3 bases respectively, with 17 bases between them. Complete variable domain (other parts from reference TRBV7-2 and TRBJ2-7): GAGVSQSPSNKVTEKGKDVELRCDPISGHTALYWYRQSLGQGLEFLIYFQGNSAPDKSGLPSDRFSAERTGGSVSTLTIQRTQQEDSAVYLCASSPGQWSYYEQYFGPGTRLTVT.

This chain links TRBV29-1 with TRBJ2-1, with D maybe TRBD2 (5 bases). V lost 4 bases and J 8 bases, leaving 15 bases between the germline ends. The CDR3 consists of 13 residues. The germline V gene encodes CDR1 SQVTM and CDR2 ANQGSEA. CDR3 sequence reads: CSVAQLVGHEQFF. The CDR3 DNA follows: TGCAGCGTTGCCCAACTAGTGGGCCATGAGCAGTTCTTC.

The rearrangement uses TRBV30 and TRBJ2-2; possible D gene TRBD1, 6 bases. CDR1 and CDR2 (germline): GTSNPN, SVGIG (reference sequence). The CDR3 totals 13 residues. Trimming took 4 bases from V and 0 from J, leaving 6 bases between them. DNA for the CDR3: TGTGCCTGGACAGGGGCGAACACCGGGGAGCTGTTTTTT. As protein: CAWTGANTGELFF.

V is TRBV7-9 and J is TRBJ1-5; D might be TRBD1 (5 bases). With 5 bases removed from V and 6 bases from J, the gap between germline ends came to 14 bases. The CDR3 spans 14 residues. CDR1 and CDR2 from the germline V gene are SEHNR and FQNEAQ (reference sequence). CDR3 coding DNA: TGTGCCAGCAGCCCTGGGGGGTATGGTCAGCCCCAGCATTTT. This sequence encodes CASSPGGYGQPQHF.

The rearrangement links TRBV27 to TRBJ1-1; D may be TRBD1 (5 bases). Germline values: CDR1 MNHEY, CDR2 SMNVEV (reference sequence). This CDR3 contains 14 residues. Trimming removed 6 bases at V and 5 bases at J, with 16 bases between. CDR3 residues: CASRLPGRGTEAFF. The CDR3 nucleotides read TGTGCCAGCAGACTTCCCGGGAGGGGTACTGAAGCTTTCTTT.

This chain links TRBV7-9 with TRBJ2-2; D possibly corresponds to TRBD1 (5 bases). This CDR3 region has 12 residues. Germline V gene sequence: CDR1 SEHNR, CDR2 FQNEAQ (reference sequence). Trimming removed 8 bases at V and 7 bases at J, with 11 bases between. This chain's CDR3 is CASQGWVGELFF. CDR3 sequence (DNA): TGTGCCAGCCAGGGATGGGTCGGGGAGCTGTTTTTT.

CDR3 in amino acids: CSAAGTGYNQPQHF. In DNA form, the CDR3 reads TGCAGCGCAGCCGGGACAGGGTACAATCAGCCCCAGCATTTT. V is TRBV29-1 and J is TRBJ1-5; 9 bases are a match to TRBD1. Germline loops: CDR1 SQVTM, CDR2 ANQGSEA. This CDR3 region has 14 residues. V lost 7 bases and J lost 3; bases outside the gene matches: 7.

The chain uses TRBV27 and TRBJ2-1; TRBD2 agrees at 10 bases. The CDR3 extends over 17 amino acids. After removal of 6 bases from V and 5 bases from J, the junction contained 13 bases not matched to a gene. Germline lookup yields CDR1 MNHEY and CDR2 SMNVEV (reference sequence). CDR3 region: CASSPALSGRIHNEQFF. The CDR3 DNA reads TGTGCCAGCAGCCCGGCCCTTAGCGGGAGGATCCACAATGAGCAGTTCTTC.

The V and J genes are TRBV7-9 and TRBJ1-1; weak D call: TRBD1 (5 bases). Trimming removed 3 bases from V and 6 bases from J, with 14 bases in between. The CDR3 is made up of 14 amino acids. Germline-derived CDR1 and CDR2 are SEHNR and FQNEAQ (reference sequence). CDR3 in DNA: TGTGCCAGCAGCTTTACAAGCGGGACGTCTGAAGCTTTCTTT. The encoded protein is CASSFTSGTSEAFF.

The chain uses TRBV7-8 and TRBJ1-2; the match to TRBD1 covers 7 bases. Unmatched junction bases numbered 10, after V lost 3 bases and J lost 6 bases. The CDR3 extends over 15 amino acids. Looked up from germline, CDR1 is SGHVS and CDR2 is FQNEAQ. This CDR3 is CASSLGPDRVNGYTF. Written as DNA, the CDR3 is TGTGCCAGCAGCTTGGGCCCCGACAGGGTTAATGGCTACACCTTC.

The CDR3 DNA is TGTGCCACCTCCGGGAGCCAAGAGACCCAGTACTTC. Translation gives CATSGSQETQYF. This chain connects TRBV10-3 to TRBJ2-5; D possibly corresponds to TRBD2 (6 bases). V was cut by 10 bases and J by 1 base, with 10 bases left in between. CDR3 length equals 12 residues. CDR1 ENHRY and CDR2 SYGVKD come from the germline V gene.

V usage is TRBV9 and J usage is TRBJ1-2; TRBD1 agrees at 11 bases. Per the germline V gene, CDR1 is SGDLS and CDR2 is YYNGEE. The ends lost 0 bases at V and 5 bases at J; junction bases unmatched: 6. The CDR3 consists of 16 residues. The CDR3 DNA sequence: TGTGCCAGCAGCGTAGGGGGGACAGGGGGAAAATATGGCTACACCTTC. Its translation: CASSVGGTGGKYGYTF.

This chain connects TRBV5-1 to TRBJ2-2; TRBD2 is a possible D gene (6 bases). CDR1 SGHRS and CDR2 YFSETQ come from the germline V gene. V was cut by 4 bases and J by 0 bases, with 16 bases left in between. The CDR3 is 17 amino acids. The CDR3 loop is CASSRVRSGTNTGELFF. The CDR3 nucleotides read TGCGCCAGCAGCCGTGTCCGTAGCGGCACGAACACCGGGGAGCTGTTTTTT.

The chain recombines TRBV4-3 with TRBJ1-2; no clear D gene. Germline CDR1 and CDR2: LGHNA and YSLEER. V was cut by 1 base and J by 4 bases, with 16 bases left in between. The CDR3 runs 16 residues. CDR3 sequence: CASSQGVVGRLYGYTF. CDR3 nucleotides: TGCGCCAGCAGCCAAGGGGTGGTTGGGAGACTCTATGGCTACACCTTC.

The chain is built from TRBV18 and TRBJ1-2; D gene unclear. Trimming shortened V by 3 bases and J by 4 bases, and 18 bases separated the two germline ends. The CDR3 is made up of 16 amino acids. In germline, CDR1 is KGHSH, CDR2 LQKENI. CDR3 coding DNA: TGTGCCAGCTCACCGCGAGGTTTAGCCCTGACCTATGGCTACACCTTC. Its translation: CASSPRGLALTYGYTF.

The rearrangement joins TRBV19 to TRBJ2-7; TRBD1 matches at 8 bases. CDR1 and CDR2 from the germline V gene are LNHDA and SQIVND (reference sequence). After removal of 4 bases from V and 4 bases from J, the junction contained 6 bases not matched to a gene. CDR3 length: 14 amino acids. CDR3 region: CASSTQGAQYEQYF. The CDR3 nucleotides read TGTGCCAGTAGTACCCAGGGGGCGCAGTACGAGCAGTACTTC.

CDR3 nucleotide sequence: TGCAGCGTTGAAGATCTCTTCGGTACAGGGATGAACACTGAAGCTTTCTTT. Translating gives CSVEDLFGTGMNTEAFF. This chain connects TRBV29-1 to TRBJ1-1; D is possibly TRBD1 (6 bases). CDR1 is SQVTM, CDR2 ANQGSEA, per germline. The CDR3 is 17 amino acids. Trimming stripped 0 bases from V and 0 bases from J, with 17 bases between.